One sample yielded the 3 T cell receptor beta chains listed below, sequenced in a study of cytomegalovirus exposure and HLA in healthy donors. The primer mix had 60 Vbeta and 13 Jbeta primers. Only in-frame clones appear in the TCRdb table, and some are missing; sequencing was by immunoSEQ multiplex PCR. The table has around 240,000 clones, around 76% seen once; the top ten hold 4.5% to 6%. Sequencing was performed on PBMCs. Receptors were obtained from a woman in her forties in good health and CMV-seropositive.

The chain employs TRBV10-3 and TRBJ2-1; 7 nucleotides agree with TRBD1. The CDR3 totals 15 residues. V shed 4 bases, J shed 6 bases, and the junction held 9 bases outside the gene matches. Germline assignment: CDR1 ENHRY and CDR2 SYGVKD. The chain's CDR3 is CAISVGTEGPNEQFF. DNA of the CDR3: TGTGCCATCAGTGTCGGGACAGAGGGTCCCAATGAGCAGTTCTTC.

V and J are TRBV4-3 and TRBJ2-7, with 7 bases that match TRBD1. Germline CDR1 and CDR2: LGHNA and YSLEER. J was trimmed by 5 bases and V by 1 base; bases with no gene match: 5. The CDR3 loop spans 14 amino acids. CDR3 nucleotide sequence: TGCGCCAGCAGCCAAGGACAGGGCTTCAACGAGCAGTACTTC. Its translation: CASSQGQGFNEQYF.

Points on this clone: One end of the junction varies from germline; a read error may be responsible. The V call is TRBV7-9, the J call TRBJ2-7; D uncertain. This CDR3 is 13 amino acids long. Germline loops: CDR1 SEHNR, CDR2 FQNEAQ (reference sequence). The chain's CDR3 is CASSRDSSHEQYF. The CDR3 DNA reads as TGTGCCAGCAGCCGCGACTCCTCCCACGAGCAGTACTTC.